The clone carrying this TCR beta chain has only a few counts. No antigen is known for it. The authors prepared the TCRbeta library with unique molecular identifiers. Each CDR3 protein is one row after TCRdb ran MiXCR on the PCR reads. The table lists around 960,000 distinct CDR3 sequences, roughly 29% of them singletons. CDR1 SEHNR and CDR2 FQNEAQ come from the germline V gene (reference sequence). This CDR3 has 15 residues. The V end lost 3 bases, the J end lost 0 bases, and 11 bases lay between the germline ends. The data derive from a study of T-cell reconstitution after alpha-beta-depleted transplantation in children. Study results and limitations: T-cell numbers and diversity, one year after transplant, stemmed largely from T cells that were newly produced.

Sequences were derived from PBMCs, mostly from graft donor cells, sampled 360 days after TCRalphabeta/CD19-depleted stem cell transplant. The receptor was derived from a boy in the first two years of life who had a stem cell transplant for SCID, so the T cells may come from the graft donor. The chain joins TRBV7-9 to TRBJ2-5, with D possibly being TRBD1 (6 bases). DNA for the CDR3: TGTGCCAGCAGCTTTCAGGGGAGATACCAAGAGACCCAGTACTTC. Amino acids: CASSFQGRYQETQYF. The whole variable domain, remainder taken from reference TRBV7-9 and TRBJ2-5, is DTGVSQNPRHKITKRGQNVTFRCDPISEHNRLYWYRQTLGQGPEFLTYFQNEAQLEKSRLLSDRFSAERPKGSFSTLEIQRTEQGDSAMYLCASSFQGRYQETQYFGPGTRLLVL.